Listed below are T cell receptor beta chains from one sample, sequenced in a study of Ad26.COV2.S vaccination and SARS-CoV-2 variants. TCRdb keeps only in-frame clones here, not all; method: immunoSEQ multiplex PCR. The sample records over 400,000 clones, roughly nine tenths being singletons. Sequenced material: peripheral blood, taken in a trial of Ad26.COV2.S vaccine versus placebo. Source of these receptors: a person aged 18-65 years who received the Ad26.COV2.S COVID-19 vaccine or a placebo. The CDR3 runs from the conserved cysteine through the conserved F or W. A D gene is named only where the DNA matches it firmly. A row's size may be missing; if present it is once, few, many or a size class.

V: TRBV28
D: TRBD1
J: TRBJ1-2
size: .
DNA: TGTGCCAGCAGCCTTCCCCTAGGGGGCGCACGGGTTTATGGCTACACCTTC
CDR3: CASSLPLGGARVYGYTF

V: TRBV6-5
D: .
J: TRBJ1-1
size: .
DNA: TGTGCCAGCAGTTCGGAGACGGGCACTGAAGCTTTCTTT
CDR3: CASSSETGTEAFF

V: TRBV19
D: .
J: TRBJ1-2
size: .
DNA: TGTGCCAGTAGGGGAGGGACACCGTATGGCTACACCTTC
CDR3: CASRGGTPYGYTF

V: TRBV21-1
D: .
J: TRBJ1-4
size: .
DNA: TGTGCCAGCAGCAAAGATAAGGAAGACAGGGGGTATGAAAAACTGTTTTTT
CDR3: CASSKDKEDRGYEKLFF

V: TRBV25-1
D: TRBD1
J: TRBJ1-2
size: .
DNA: TGTGCCAGCAGTCCACACCCCGGGACAGATGAGAACTATGGCTACACCTTC
CDR3: CASSPHPGTDENYGYTF

V: TRBV18
D: TRBD1
J: TRBJ2-7
size: .
DNA: TGTGCCAGCTCGCCCCGACAGGGGGCTGGGTACGAGCAGTACTTC
CDR3: CASSPRQGAGYEQYF

V: TRBV5-4
D: .
J: TRBJ2-7
size: .
DNA: TGTGCCAGCAGCTTTTGGGGGGGCCCCTACGAGCAGTACTTC
CDR3: CASSFWGGPYEQYF

V: TRBV6-2/TRBV6-3
D: .
J: TRBJ1-2
size: .
DNA: TGTGCCAGCAGTTACCACCCGGTTAACCGGAGGGGCTATGGCTACACCTTC
CDR3: CASSYHPVNRRGYGYTF

V: TRBV3-1/TRBV3-2
D: .
J: TRBJ2-6
size: .
DNA: TGTGCCAGCAGTTTAGCGGCCTCTGGGGCCAACGTCCTGACTTTC
CDR3: CASSLAASGANVLTF

V: TRBV20-1
D: .
J: TRBJ1-5
size: .
DNA: TGCAGTGCTAGTTCCGGAGATCAGCCCCAGCATTTT
CDR3: CSASSGDQPQHF

V: TRBV6-5
D: .
J: TRBJ1-1
size: .
DNA: TGTGCCACCAAGAAGCCCCAGAACACTGAAGCTTTCTTT
CDR3: CATKKPQNTEAFF

V: TRBV11-2
D: TRBD2
J: TRBJ2-1
size: .
DNA: TGTGCCAGCAGCTTAGAGCGGGGGGGTAACAATGAGCAGTTCTTC
CDR3: CASSLERGGNNEQFF

V: TRBV5-1
D: TRBD1
J: TRBJ1-1
size: .
DNA: TGCGCCAGCAACCTCAGACAGGGAATCACTGAAGCTTTCTTT
CDR3: CASNLRQGITEAFF

V: TRBV19
D: .
J: TRBJ1-1
size: .
DNA: TGTGCCAGTAACAGGGTGGGGGTTCTCACTGAAGCTTTCTTT
CDR3: CASNRVGVLTEAFF

V: TRBV4-3
D: .
J: TRBJ2-5
size: .
DNA: TGCGCCAGCAGCCGTGACCAAATGGCAGAGACCCAGTACTTC
CDR3: CASSRDQMAETQYF

V: TRBV24-1
D: .
J: TRBJ1-5
size: .
DNA: TGTGCCACCAGTGTGGGCGGGCTTGGGGGCAATCAGCCCCAGCATTTT
CDR3: CATSVGGLGGNQPQHF

V: TRBV6-6
D: TRBD1
J: TRBJ1-5
size: .
DNA: TGTGCCAGTTCGACCGCATATGACAGGGGCAATCAGCCCCAGCATTTT
CDR3: CASSTAYDRGNQPQHF

V: TRBV4-1
D: TRBD1
J: TRBJ1-3
size: .
DNA: TGCGCCAGCAGCCAACCCGGGACAGCTGGAAACACCATATATTTT
CDR3: CASSQPGTAGNTIYF

V: TRBV15
D: .
J: TRBJ2-1
size: .
DNA: TGTGCCACCAGCAGGGGCTTGACGGCAGGGATGTATGAGCAGTTCTTC
CDR3: CATSRGLTAGMYEQFF

V: TRBV10-3
D: .
J: TRBJ2-5
size: .
DNA: TGTGCCATCAGTGAGTCAAATGTGGGAGAGACCCAGTACTTC
CDR3: CAISESNVGETQYF

V: TRBV10-3
D: TRBD2
J: TRBJ2-6
size: .
DNA: TGTGCCATCAGTGACCTAGCGGGAGTAAGTGGGGCCAACGTCCTGACTTTC
CDR3: CAISDLAGVSGANVLTF

V: TRBV27
D: .
J: TRBJ1-5
size: few
DNA: TGTGCCAGCAGTCCACTCCCCACCGATCAGCCCCAGCATTTT
CDR3: CASSPLPTDQPQHF

V: TRBV9
D: .
J: TRBJ1-1
size: .
DNA: TGTGCCAGCAGCGTTTCCACAGGAACGAACACTGAAGCTTTCTTT
CDR3: CASSVSTGTNTEAFF

V: TRBV24-1
D: .
J: TRBJ1-1
size: .
DNA: TGTGCCACCAGTGAAACTAAGACTGAAGCTTTCTTT
CDR3: CATSETKTEAFF

V: TRBV9
D: TRBD2
J: TRBJ2-2
size: .
DNA: TGTGCCAGCAGCCTCAGGACTAGCGGGAAGGCCGGGGAGCTGTTTTTT
CDR3: CASSLRTSGKAGELFF